This passage covers 19 T cell receptor beta chains from one sample sequenced in a study of shared clonotypes between healthy human individuals. Data came from immunoSEQ multiplex PCR; TCRdb stores just in-frame clones and leaves some out. The sample lists 1.5 million to 1.9 million clones; 95% to 99% were seen once. What was sequenced was naive CD4+ T cells sorted from blood. The subset: CD45RA+ positively selected. All receptors derive from a man aged 25 to 40 in good health.

V is TRBV10-2 and J is TRBJ1-1, with 8 bases aligning to TRBD1. This CDR3 region has 13 residues. V lost 5 bases and J lost 3; bases outside the gene matches: 2. Germline V gene data show CDR1 as WSHSY and CDR2 as SAAADI. This CDR3 is CASSPDRDTEAFF. As DNA, the CDR3 is TGCGCCAGCAGTCCGGACAGGGACACTGAAGCTTTCTTT.

The rearrangement links TRBV7-9 to TRBJ2-3, with D unclear. The CDR3 spans 12 residues. Germline values: CDR1 SEHNR, CDR2 FQNEAQ (reference sequence). Trimming shortened V by 4 bases and J by 6 bases, and 8 bases separated the two germline ends. The CDR3 protein is CASSYRVDTQYF. The DNA for the CDR3 is TGTGCCAGCAGCTACCGAGTCGATACGCAGTATTTT.

The chain couples TRBV28 to TRBJ2-7; weak D call: TRBD2 (6 bases). Deletions cut 3 bases from V and 7 bases from J, with 13 bases between. The CDR3 is made up of 13 amino acids. Germline-derived CDR1 and CDR2 are MDHEN and SYDVKM. CDR3: CASSFRGTGEQYF. In nucleotides, the CDR3 is TGTGCCAGCAGTTTCAGAGGGACTGGGGAGCAGTACTTC.

V is TRBV2 and J is TRBJ2-1; 9 bases are shared with TRBD2. Germline V lookup: CDR1 SNHLY, CDR2 FYNNEI. This CDR3 spans 15 amino acids. V shed 2 bases and J 7 bases; nucleotides not matched to a gene: 6. CDR3: CASSEMRAGGNEQFF. Written as DNA, the CDR3 is TGTGCCAGCAGTGAAATGCGGGCGGGGGGGAATGAGCAGTTCTTC. Drawing the rest from reference TRBV2 and TRBJ2-1, the complete variable domain is EPEVTQTPSHQVTQMGQEVILRCVPISNHLYFYWYRQILGQKVEFLVSFYNNEISEKSEIFDDQFSVERPDGSNFTLKIRSTKLEDSAMYFCASSEMRAGGNEQFFGPGTRLTVL.

The rearrangement links TRBV4-2 to TRBJ2-3; 10 nucleotides agree with TRBD2. Trimming removed 4 bases from V and 2 bases from J; junction bases left unmatched: 6. Germline CDR1 reads LGHNA; CDR2 reads YNFKEQ. The CDR3 contains 16 residues. The CDR3 spells CASSRSLAGVTDTQYF. CDR3 DNA: TGTGCCAGCAGCCGTTCCCTAGCGGGAGTCACAGATACGCAGTATTTT.

This chain joins TRBV6-5 and TRBJ2-7, with 15 bases fitting TRBD2. Germline assignment: CDR1 MNHEY and CDR2 SVGAGI. This CDR3 has 15 residues. With 5 bases clipped from V and 5 bases from J, the junction kept 4 bases outside the gene matches. CDR3 residues: CASSGLAGGLHEQYF. The CDR3 coding sequence is TGTGCCAGCAGTGGACTAGCGGGAGGGCTCCACGAGCAGTACTTC.

The rearrangement links TRBV11-2 to TRBJ1-2; the D gene is possibly TRBD1 (6 bases). This CDR3 contains 15 residues. Germline loops: CDR1 SGHAT, CDR2 FQNNGV. Trimming cost V 5 bases and J 4 bases, with 17 bases left between them. The DNA of the CDR3 is TGTGCCAGCAGCCAGACAGGCACTCGAATCTATGGCTACACCTTC. Amino acid sequence: CASSQTGTRIYGYTF.

V usage is TRBV7-9 and J usage is TRBJ1-2, with a weak D call TRBD1 (5 bases). The V gene's germline CDR1 is SEHNR and CDR2 FQNEAQ (reference sequence). Trimming stripped 5 bases from V and 7 bases from J, with 14 bases between. CDR3 size: 13 residues. The CDR3 reads CASSLGGAVGYTF. The CDR3 coding sequence is TGTGCCAGCAGCCTTGGCGGGGCGGTTGGCTACACCTTC. The complete variable domain, with remaining parts taken from reference TRBV7-9 and TRBJ1-2, reads DTGVSQNPRHKITKRGQNVTFRCDPISEHNRLYWYRQTLGQGPEFLTYFQNEAQLEKSRLLSDRFSAERPKGSFSTLEIQRTEQGDSAMYLCASSLGGAVGYTFGSGTRLTVV.

This clone was recorded once. The chain joins TRBV27 to TRBJ2-1, with 9 positions matching TRBD1. The CDR3 loop spans 12 amino acids. V was pared by 6 bases and J by 8 bases, with 2 bases of the junction left unmatched. The germline gives CDR1 MNHEY, CDR2 SMNVEV (reference sequence). The chain's CDR3 is CASSRQGDEQFF. The DNA for the CDR3 is TGTGCCAGCAGCCGACAGGGGGATGAGCAGTTCTTC.

The CDR3 bases are TGTGCCAGCAGCCGGCAGGGCCCTGGCTTTTATGGCTACACCTTC. This translates into CASSRQGPGFYGYTF. The chain uses TRBV9 and TRBJ1-2; possibly TRBD1 for D (5 bases). CDR1 is SGDLS, CDR2 YYNGEE, per germline. With 4 bases removed from V and 5 bases from J, the gap between germline ends came to 18 bases. There are 15 residues in the CDR3.

V is TRBV29-1 and J is TRBJ2-4; D is uncertain. Germline values: CDR1 SQVTM, CDR2 ANQGSEA. The V and J ends lost 7 bases and 3 bases respectively, with 13 bases between them. The CDR3 is 13 residues long. The CDR3 nucleotides are TGCAGCGCCTCCGCGGCGGACAAAAACATTCAGTACTTC. Residues: CSASAADKNIQYF.

On this clone itself: Other DNA sequences in the sample encode the same CDR3. The chain couples TRBV28 to TRBJ2-7; 11 bases fit TRBD1. Germline values: CDR1 MDHEN, CDR2 SYDVKM. Trimming cost V 2 bases and J 3 bases; bases outside gene matches: 3. The CDR3 totals 15 residues. The CDR3 protein is CASSLAGTGGYEQYF. The CDR3 bases are TGTGCCAGCAGTTTAGCCGGGACAGGGGGCTACGAGCAGTACTTC.

This clone was observed a single time. The genes are TRBV5-4 and TRBJ2-7, with 9 bases lining up with TRBD1. With 4 bases clipped from V and 5 bases from J, the junction kept 7 bases outside the gene matches. Germline assignment: CDR1 SGHNT and CDR2 YYREEE (reference sequence). The CDR3 has 14 amino acids. The CDR3 DNA follows: TGTGCCAGCAGCCCGGGACAGGGACGCAACGAGCAGTACTTC. Encoded protein: CASSPGQGRNEQYF.

The chain uses TRBV27 and TRBJ2-3; 7 bases align to TRBD2. Germline CDR1 reads MNHEY; CDR2 reads SMNVEV (reference sequence). The V gene end was trimmed by 7 bases and the J gene end by 4 bases; junction bases not matched to a gene: 11. This CDR3 is built from 15 residues. The CDR3 region has the DNA TGTGCCAGCAAATTAGCGGGTAAGGTGGCAGATACGCAGTATTTT. Its translation: CASKLAGKVADTQYF.

This clone was picked up one time. This chain uses TRBV19 with TRBJ2-6; 7 bases line up with TRBD1. This CDR3 comprises 20 residues. V gave up 3 bases and J gave up 0 bases; unmatched junction bases: 14. Per the germline V gene, CDR1 is LNHDA and CDR2 is SQIVND (reference sequence). In DNA, the CDR3 is TGTGCCAGTAGTATTAGGGGGCCAGGGGCCTCCGACTCTGGGGCCAACGTCCTGACTTTC. Translating it yields CASSIRGPGASDSGANVLTF.

As DNA, the CDR3 is TGTGCCAGCAGCTTCCGGGACGCCTCTTATTCCGGGGAGCTGTTTTTT. Protein: CASSFRDASYSGELFF. The chain joins TRBV7-9 to TRBJ2-2; the D gene could be TRBD1 or TRBD2 (5 bases each). Germline V lookup: CDR1 SEHNR, CDR2 FQNEAQ (reference sequence). CDR3 size: 16 residues. With 3 bases removed from V and 6 bases from J, the gap between germline ends came to 17 bases.

The rearrangement uses TRBV5-8 and TRBJ2-7; no reliable D call. The germline CDR1 and CDR2 sequences are SGHTS and YDEGEE. V was trimmed by 7 bases and J by 4 bases, leaving 12 bases between them. The CDR3 is 12 residues long. As DNA, the CDR3 is TGTGCCAGCCCTAAGGAGAGGTACGAGCAGTACTTC. This sequence encodes CASPKERYEQYF. Together with reference TRBV5-8 and TRBJ2-7, the CDR3 gives the full variable domain: EAGVTQSPTHLIKTRGQQATLRCSPISGHTSVYWYQQALGLGLQFLLWYDEGEERNRGNFPPRFSGRQFPNYSSELNVNALELEDSALYLCASPKERYEQYFGPGTRLTVT.

This chain links TRBV7-9 with TRBJ2-1; the match to TRBD2 covers 12 bases. The germline CDR1 and CDR2 sequences are SEHNR and FQNEAQ (reference sequence). This CDR3 is built from 18 residues. The junction had 11 bases not matched to a gene; V was cut back by 5 bases and J by 3 bases. The CDR3 DNA is TGTGCCAGCAGCCCTAGCGGGAGGGCTTCCAGCCTCTACAATGAGCAGTTCTTC. Protein product: CASSPSGRASSLYNEQFF.

The chain is built from TRBV7-6 and TRBJ2-7; 7 bases are shared with TRBD1. The ends lost 4 bases at V and 2 bases at J; junction bases unmatched: 8. CDR1 SGHVS and CDR2 FNYEAQ come from the germline V gene. CDR3 size: 15 residues. In DNA, the CDR3 is TGTGCCAGCAGCTCTAGACAGGGCCCGACCTACGAGCAGTACTTC. The encoded protein is CASSSRQGPTYEQYF.